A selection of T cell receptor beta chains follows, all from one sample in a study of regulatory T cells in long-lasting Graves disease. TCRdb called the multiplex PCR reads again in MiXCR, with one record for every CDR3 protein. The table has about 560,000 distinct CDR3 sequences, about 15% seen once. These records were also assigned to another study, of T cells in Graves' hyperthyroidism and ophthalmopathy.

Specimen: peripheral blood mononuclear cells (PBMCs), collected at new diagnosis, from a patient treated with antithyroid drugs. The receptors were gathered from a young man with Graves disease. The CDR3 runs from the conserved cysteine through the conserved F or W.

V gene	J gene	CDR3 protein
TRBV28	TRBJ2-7	CASSPISGRDSYEQYF
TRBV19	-	CASSIDNRRNEQFF
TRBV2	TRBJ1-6	CASRHRQTYNSPLHF
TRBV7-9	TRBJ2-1	CASSLFTGDYNEQFF
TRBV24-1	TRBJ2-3	CATSDLSTDTQYF
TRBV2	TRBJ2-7	CASSPTGPYEQYF
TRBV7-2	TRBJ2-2	CASSLGSSPGPDTGELFF
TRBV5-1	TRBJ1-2	CASSSRDSRITNYGYTF
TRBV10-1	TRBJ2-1	CASSDKGLEQFF
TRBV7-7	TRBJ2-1	CASSLGQGRKEQFF
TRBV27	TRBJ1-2	CASSLTGSGYGYTF
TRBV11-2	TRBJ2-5	CASSRTGTSQETQYF
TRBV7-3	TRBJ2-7	CASSLMGGWGGEQYF
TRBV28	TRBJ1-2	CASRDSYGYTF
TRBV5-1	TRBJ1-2	CASSPTGEGYGYTF
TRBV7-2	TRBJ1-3	CASSLGPHHSGNTIYF
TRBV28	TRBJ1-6	CASSSLDAGNTYNSPLHF
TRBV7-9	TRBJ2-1	CASRYPLGGDYNEQFF
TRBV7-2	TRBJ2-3	CASSRRGGLVENTQYF
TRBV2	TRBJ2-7	CASSGPGQGIYEQYF
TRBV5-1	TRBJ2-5	CASSLAGVGETQYF
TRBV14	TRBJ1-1	CASSQLGYTEAFF
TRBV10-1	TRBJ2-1	CASSATSGRATEQFF
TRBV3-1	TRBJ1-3	CASSQHSSGNTIYF
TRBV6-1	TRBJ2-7	CASSEALRGVKVDEQYF
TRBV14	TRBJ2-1	CASSRGTGLTYNEQFF
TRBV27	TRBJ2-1	CASRTSARSYNEQFF
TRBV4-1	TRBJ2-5	CASSHTAGGNTETQYF
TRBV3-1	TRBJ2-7	CASSQDAGGMYEQYF
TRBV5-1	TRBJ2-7	CASSFPDSPEQYF
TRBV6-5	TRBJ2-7	CASSYVPGAPKGEQYF
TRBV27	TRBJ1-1	CASSPRGAGTEAFF
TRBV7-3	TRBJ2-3	CASSSDGGLDTDTQYF
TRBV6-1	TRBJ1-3	CASSPGRYSGNTIYF
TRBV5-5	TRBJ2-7	CASSFTGNEQYF
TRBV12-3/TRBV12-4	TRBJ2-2	CASSFKAGELFF
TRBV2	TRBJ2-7	CASSVKGMGEQYF
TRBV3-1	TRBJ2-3	CASSQDLVPRQGITDTQYF
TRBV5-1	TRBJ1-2	CASRPSGQGPNYGYTF
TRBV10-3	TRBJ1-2	CAIRRATELSNYGYTF
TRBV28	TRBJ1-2	CASSLGGLYGYTF
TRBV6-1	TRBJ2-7	CASRRKTSGSVYEQYF
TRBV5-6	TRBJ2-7	CASSLRLGSYVYEQYF
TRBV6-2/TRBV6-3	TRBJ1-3	CASNLGNTIYF
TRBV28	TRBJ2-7	CASSGGGHEQYF
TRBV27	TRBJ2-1	CASSVLRELAGGPLWNEQFF
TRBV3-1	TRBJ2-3	CASTSFPDTQYF